This T cell receptor (beta chain) was identified during a study of regulatory T cells in long-lasting Graves disease. Study-level results: TCR diversity was lower in persistent than newly diagnosed Graves' disease.

CDR3 regions were amplified by Arm-PCR using iRepertoire HTBI primers to build TCR beta libraries. From the multiplex PCR reads, TCRdb called clonotypes with MiXCR, one entry per CDR3 protein. The sample records some 250,000 distinct CDR3 sequences, 15% to 20% being singletons. The sample's time point: newly diagnosed GD, antithyroid drugs for less than 3 months. RNA extracted from PBMCs served as the sequencing template. This clonotype occurred many times. Its antigen remains unidentified. These same records also appear under a second study, on T cells in Graves' hyperthyroidism and ophthalmopathy. From that report: Stable disease denoted Graves' hyperthyroidism without ophthalmopathy progression within 18 months. TCR CDR3 regions were first amplified by RT-PCR with HTBI primers. A median around 6 months before onset, the model predicted ophthalmopathy.

The receptor was derived from a young woman with Graves disease. Sequencing used peripheral blood mononuclear cells (PBMCs), obtained at new diagnosis, from a patient treated with antithyroid drugs.

The CDR3 nucleotides are TGTGCCAGCAGCTTAGGCGTCAGGGGTAGTGAAGCTTTCTTT. Amino acids: CASSLGVRGSEAFF. The V gene is TRBV7-9, the J gene TRBJ1-1; TRBD1 might be the D (6 bases). With 1 base removed from V and 7 bases from J, the gap between germline ends came to 13 bases. The V gene's germline CDR1 is SEHNR and CDR2 FQNEAQ (reference sequence). The CDR3 contains 14 residues.